This entry features one T cell receptor (beta chain) sequence. Its antigen remains undetermined. No base quality information exists; no much larger clone differs at one position. This record belongs to a study of control samples from healthy donors and cancer patients (dated by TCRdb to 2020 to 2022). Trimming at the junction amounts to 5 bases on V and 5 bases on J, and the germline ends lie 12 bases apart. The CDR3 starts with the cysteine, ends with the phenylalanine, and has 13 residues. The kept DNA is CDR3 alone, 39 bases in frame from the first base. CDR1 and CDR2 are drawn from the germline V gene (reference sequence): SEHNR, FQNEAQ. To prepare the library, the immunoSEQ multiplex PCR assay was applied. In its TCRdb copy, this immuneACCESS table keeps in-frame sequences only and misses some clones. Where compared with another copy, unresolved V genes explain less than half of these, and the others have no known cause. The sample yields fewer than 100,000 clones; roughly 86% were counted once. Together, the top ten hold approximately 2% of the sample.

The V and J segments used are TRBV7-9 and TRBJ1-1; a tentative D call is TRBD1 (5 bases match). The sequencing input was blood. The sequence was collected from a man in his sixties in good health. This receptor has the CDR3 CASSPGGRTEAFF. The DNA reads TGTGCCAGCAGCCCCGGGGGAAGGACTGAAGCTTTCTTT.